The T cell receptor beta chain under discussion was sequenced for a study of cytomegalovirus exposure and HLA in healthy donors. Overall study results and limits: A few CMV-associated chains proved CMV antigen-specific in vitro. The authors enumerated over 150 TCR beta chains as linked to cytomegalovirus.

About this clone itself: Its antigen remains unidentified.

Using immunoSEQ multiplex PCR, the repertoire was profiled, and TCRdb retains in-frame clones only, with some absent. The data contain 180,000 or so clones, 86% of them singletons. Trimming pared 5 bases from V and 1 base from J, leaving 14 bases between. The CDR3 has 15 residues. The germline CDR1 and CDR2 sequences are MNHEY and SMNVEV (reference sequence). The clonotype originates from a man younger than 30 in good health and CMV-seropositive. The sequencing input was PBMCs. The chain employs TRBV27 and TRBJ1-2; D might be TRBD1 (5 bases). CDR3 nucleotides: TGTGCCAGCAGTCCGGACATCGGCTTTAACTATGGCTACACCTTC. It is translated as CASSPDIGFNYGYTF.